These 10 T cell receptor beta chains originate from one sample sequenced in a study of blood T cell repertoires in COVID-19 (dated by TCRdb to the early 2020s). The library was obtained by the immunoSEQ multiplex PCR assay. In its TCRdb copy, this immuneACCESS table keeps in-frame sequences only and misses some clones. Where compared with another copy, unresolved V genes explain less than half of these, and the others have no known cause. This sample lists over 120,000 clones; 81% were detected once. Of the sample, roughly 8% falls within the top ten clones. Sequenced material: peripheral blood. These receptor sequences come from a human donor in a cohort sampled during active COVID-19.

In DNA, the CDR3 is TGTGCCAGCAGCTTAATGGAGGGAGCCTCTGGGGCCAACGTCCTGACTTTC. Amino acid sequence: CASSLMEGASGANVLTF. The J gene is TRBJ2-6, the V gene TRBV7-3; weak D call: TRBD2 (6 bases). Germline CDR1 is SGHTA and CDR2 is FQGTGA. The CDR3 length is 17 residues. Trimming removed 1 base from V and 0 bases from J, with 10 bases in between.

The chain couples TRBV18 to TRBJ1-4; no clear D gene. This CDR3 comprises 12 residues. Germline values: CDR1 KGHSH, CDR2 LQKENI. The V end lost 2 bases, the J end lost 8 bases, and 6 bases lay between the germline ends. This CDR3 reads CASSPGLEKLFF. Written as DNA, the CDR3 is TGTGCCAGCTCACCAGGACTCGAAAAACTGTTTTTT.

This clone occurred a few times. This rearrangement joins TRBV7-2 to TRBJ1-2; 8 nucleotides match TRBD1. V lost 6 bases, J lost 2 bases, and 5 bases stayed unmatched. The CDR3 has 14 amino acids. Germline assignment: CDR1 SGHTA and CDR2 FQGNSA. The CDR3: CASRPTGDNYGYTF. The CDR3 DNA reads as TGTGCCAGCAGACCGACAGGGGACAACTATGGCTACACCTTC.

V is TRBV28 and J is TRBJ1-5; possibly TRBD1 for D (6 bases). The CDR3 has 13 residues. Per germline, CDR1 MDHEN and CDR2 SYDVKM. Trimming removed 6 bases from V and 3 bases from J, with 9 bases in between. This CDR3 is CASSRTANQPQHF. The CDR3 nucleotides are TGTGCCAGCAGCAGGACAGCCAATCAGCCCCAGCATTTT.

The chain links TRBV24-1 to TRBJ2-7, with 9 bases identical to TRBD2. This CDR3 contains 14 residues. V lost 4 bases, J lost 3 bases, and 3 bases stayed unmatched. Per germline, CDR1 KGHDR and CDR2 SFDVKD. The CDR3, as DNA: TGTGCCACCAGTGACCGAGCGGGAGGCTACGAGCAGTACTTC. Protein sequence: CATSDRAGGYEQYF.

The rearrangement links TRBV19 to TRBJ1-1; D ambiguous. Trimming took 3 bases from V and 0 from J, leaving 8 bases between them. Germline-derived CDR1 and CDR2 are LNHDA and SQIVND (reference sequence). The CDR3 covers 14 residues. CDR3 DNA sequence: TGTGCCAGTAGTATGGAACAGTTGAACACTGAAGCTTTCTTT. It translates to CASSMEQLNTEAFF. Full variable domain (rest looked up from reference TRBV19 and TRBJ1-1): DGGITQSPKYLFRKEGQNVTLSCEQNLNHDAMYWYRQDPGQGLRLIYYSQIVNDFQKGDIAEGYSVSREKKESFPLTVTSAQKNPTAFYLCASSMEQLNTEAFFGQGTRLTVV.

The V and J genes are TRBV19 and TRBJ1-1; perhaps TRBD1 as D (6 bases). This CDR3 has 16 residues. The ends were cut back, 5 bases at V and 3 bases at J, with 19 bases in the middle. Per the germline V gene, CDR1 is LNHDA and CDR2 is SQIVND (reference sequence). DNA for the CDR3: TGTGCCAGTAGTGGGGCGGACAGCCGCTCCGACACTGAAGCTTTCTTT. It specifies CASSGADSRSDTEAFF.

On this clone: The likely explanation is a read error, given a far larger clone one base away. The chain combines TRBV28 with TRBJ2-6; D is uncertain. The CDR3 contains 14 residues. Germline values: CDR1 MDHEN, CDR2 SYDVKM. V was shortened by 3 bases and J by 0 bases, with 3 bases between the two germline ends. CDR3 amino acids: CASSFHSGANVLTF. The CDR3 DNA reads TGTGCCAGCAGTTTTCACTCTGGGGCCAACGTCCTGACTTTC.

This chain's CDR3 is CASSLYGNSPLHF. The CDR3 coding sequence is TGTGCCAGCAGTTTATACGGGAATTCACCCCTCCACTTT. The V gene is TRBV27, the J gene TRBJ1-6; D ambiguous. V was shortened by 1 base and J by 7 bases, with 5 bases between the two germline ends. This CDR3 has 13 residues. Germline lookup yields CDR1 MNHEY and CDR2 SMNVEV (reference sequence).

The rearrangement uses TRBV27 and TRBJ1-5, with TRBD1 matching over 9 bases. The V gene end was trimmed by 8 bases and the J gene end by 7 bases; junction bases not matched to a gene: 9. The CDR3 totals 14 residues. Germline CDR1 is MNHEY and CDR2 is SMNVEV (reference sequence). CDR3 sequence (DNA): TGTGCCAGCGGGGACAGGGCTACGGTCCAGCCCCAGCATTTT. The encoded protein is CASGDRATVQPQHF.